Sequencing of this TCR beta chain was carried out in a study of Graves' ophthalmopathy and Graves' hyperthyroidism (dated by TCRdb to between 2018 and 2020). Notes on the research overall: Peripheral blood was collected before any treatment was given, at the time of initial diagnosis. The study used signatures of the TCR beta repertoire to tell Graves' ophthalmopathy apart from Graves' hyperthyroidism and to predict which patients would progress to ophthalmopathy. In over 5 hyperthyroidism patients, the T-cell repertoire of thyroid tissue was compared with the T-cell repertoire of blood. In total, approximately 140 blood samples were TCR-sequenced: approximately 42 ophthalmopathy, roughly 80 hyperthyroidism and roughly 17 hyperthyroidism-to-ophthalmopathy patients. Once sampling was done, hyperthyroidism patients were given methimazole at a starting dose of 30 mg daily, while ophthalmopathy patients were given high-dose intravenous methylprednisolone. To explore V-J signatures that distinguish ophthalmopathy from hyperthyroidism, a discovery set of under 110 patients was enrolled, made up of around 40 with ophthalmopathy and under 65 with stable hyperthyroidism. The independent validation cohort included under 20 hyperthyroidism patients plus 17 patients who later progressed from hyperthyroidism to ophthalmopathy. What the work shows at the level of the full study, not this receptor alone: Most of the expanded thyroid clonotypes with a frequency above 0.001 were also detected in blood, and it was suggested that the thyroid immune response may be reflected by blood repertoires. Sample size was not statistically predetermined, and group allocation was not concealed from the investigators. In validation, the model predicted ophthalmopathy progression with nearly 71% sensitivity and approximately 72% specificity; roughly 11 predicted patients were CT-confirmed with GO in a median of approximately six months. The 13-signature model separated ophthalmopathy from stable hyperthyroidism with approximately 88% sensitivity and 81.08% specificity in cross-validation, and 80%/75% in the test set.

Comments on this clonotype: Its recognized antigen is unknown. Base qualities are not recorded, but no much larger clone differs from it by a single base.

TCR beta CDR3 regions were amplified from RNA transcripts for repertoire sequencing. The first round was an RT-PCR using HTBI primers with the Qiagen OneStep RT-PCR kit, and this first round was followed by a second-round multiplex PCR, then size selection and purification. Sequencing of the libraries was carried out on an Illumina HiSeq2000 in paired-end mode with 100 bp reads. The paper's data handling went like this. SOAPnuke was used to process the reads, throwing out any read that had adapters, had uncalled bases, had a mean Phred below 15, or lacked an exact constant-primer or identifier match. High-quality paired reads were merged with COPE v1.2.5. Unique nucleotide sequences were defined as clonotypes and aligned to IMGT TRB V, D and J references using MiTCR v1.1. Analysis was restricted to V-J combinations with a frequency above 0.0001, which covered about 99% of repertoires. A TCR clonal expansion and chaos score per V-J combination was defined as the ratio of F50 clonal expansion to chaos observed in the TCRdist matrix. Welch's t-statistics and random forest were used to reduce the features to around 13 V-J combinations, which were then used as input to a naive Bayes classifier. Thyroid-blood repertoire similarity was quantified with the Morisita-Horn index. TCRdb redid the processing of the public reads, applying fastp at Q25 and MiXCR, and retained in-frame beta chains. Here each entry gathers all rows of one CDR3 protein and keeps the most common genes and DNA. Here the V and J calls rest on TCRdb's processing, not on the authors' analysis. A total of about 700,000 distinct CDR3 sequences appear in this sample, 35% to 50% of them only once. Roughly 46% of the sample is held by the ten biggest clonotypes.

In the germline V gene, CDR1 corresponds to MNHEY and CDR2 to SVGEGT. The junction shows trimming of 5 bases on V and 4 bases on J, plus 17 bases between the germline ends. The CDR3 measures 15 amino acids from cysteine to phenylalanine. Just CDR3 DNA is preserved here, 45 bases in frame from base 1. Patients with ophthalmopathy had moderately to severely active disease, with a Clinical Activity Score of 3 or more, a NOSPECS grade of 4 or more, and a disease duration of less than 3 months. Anyone with other autoimmune diseases, uncontrolled infections, pregnancy or lactation was excluded from the study. Clinical symptoms, serum thyroxine, TRAb, thyroid ultrasound and orbital computed tomography formed the basis of the diagnosis. Ficoll-Paque density gradient centrifugation was used to isolate PBMCs from 9.5 to 10 ml of fresh peripheral blood. Total RNA was extracted using Trizol reagent, and RNA quality was checked on an Agilent 2100 Bioanalyzer.

This clonotype was obtained from an adult man with Graves' ophthalmopathy. The chain links TRBV6-2 or TRBV6-3 with TRBJ2-5; the D assignment is uncertain and may be TRBD1 or TRBD2, with 5 bases supporting each. Material for sequencing was peripheral blood. The DNA is TGTGCCAGCAGTCCTAGATGGGGGTCAGCAGAGACCCAGTACTTC. It is translated as CASSPRWGSAETQYF.